This T cell receptor (beta chain) was retrieved from a study of cytomegalovirus exposure and HLA in healthy donors. CDR3 length: 14 amino acids. Trimming left V 6 bases short and J 4 bases short, with 16 bases between. The germline CDR1 and CDR2 sequences are SGHRS and YFSETQ. The method was immunoSEQ multiplex PCR; TCRdb's version includes in-frame clones alone and lacks a portion of them. The sample has around 140,000 clones, approximately 88% seen once. Sequencing input: PBMCs. The rearrangement joins TRBV5-1 to TRBJ2-5, with a weak D call TRBD2 (6 bases). The receptor was isolated from a man younger than 35 in good health and CMV-seropositive. Written as DNA, the CDR3 is TGCGCCAGCATCCCCGGGGGAGCGGGAGAGACCCAGTACTTC. Protein: CASIPGGAGETQYF. Together with reference TRBV5-1 and TRBJ2-5, the CDR3 gives the full variable domain: KAGVTQTPRYLIKTRGQQVTLSCSPISGHRSVSWYQQTPGQGLQFLFEYFSETQRNKGNFPGRFSGRQFSNSRSEMNVSTLELGDSALYLCASIPGGAGETQYFGPGTRLLVL.